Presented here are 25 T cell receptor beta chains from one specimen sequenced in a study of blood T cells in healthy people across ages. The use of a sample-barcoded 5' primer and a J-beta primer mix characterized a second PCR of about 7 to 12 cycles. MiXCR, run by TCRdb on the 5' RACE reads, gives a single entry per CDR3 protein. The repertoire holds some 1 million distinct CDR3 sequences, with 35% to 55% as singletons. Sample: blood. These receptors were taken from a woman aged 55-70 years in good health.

The CDR3 DNA reads as TGTGCCAGCAGCTTTTCGGGGTATGAGCAGTTCTTC. It codes for CASSFSGYEQFF. J is TRBJ2-1 and V is TRBV7-9; TRBD2 is a possible D gene (5 bases). CDR3 length: 12 residues. CDR1 and CDR2 from the germline V gene are SEHNR and FQNEAQ (reference sequence). Trimming removed 3 bases from V and 8 bases from J, with 8 bases in between.

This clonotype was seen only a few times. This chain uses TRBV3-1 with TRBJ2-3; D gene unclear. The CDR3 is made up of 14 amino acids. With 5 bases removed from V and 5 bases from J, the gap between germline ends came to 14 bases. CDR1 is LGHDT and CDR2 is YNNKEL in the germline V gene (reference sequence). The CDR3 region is CASSRISVGDTQYF. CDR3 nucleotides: TGTGCCAGCAGCAGGATTTCGGTGGGAGATACGCAGTATTTT.

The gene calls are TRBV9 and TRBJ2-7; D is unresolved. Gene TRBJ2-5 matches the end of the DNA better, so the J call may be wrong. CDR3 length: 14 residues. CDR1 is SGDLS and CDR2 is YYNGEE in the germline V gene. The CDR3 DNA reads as TGTGCCAGCAGCGGGGGAACGTACCAAGAGACCCAGTACTTC. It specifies CASSGGTYQETQYF.

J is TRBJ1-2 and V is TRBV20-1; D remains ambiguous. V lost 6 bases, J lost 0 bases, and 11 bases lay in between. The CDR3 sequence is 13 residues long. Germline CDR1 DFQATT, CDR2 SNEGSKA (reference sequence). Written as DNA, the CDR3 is TGCAGTGCCCCACTCCGCGCTAACTATGGCTACACCTTC. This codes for CSAPLRANYGYTF.

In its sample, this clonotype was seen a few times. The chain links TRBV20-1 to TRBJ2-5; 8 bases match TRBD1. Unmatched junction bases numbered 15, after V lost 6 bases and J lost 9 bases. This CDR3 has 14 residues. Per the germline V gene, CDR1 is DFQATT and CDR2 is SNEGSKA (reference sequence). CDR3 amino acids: CSANDRGPRLAQYF. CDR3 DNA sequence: TGCAGTGCAAATGACAGGGGCCCTAGGTTAGCCCAGTACTTC.

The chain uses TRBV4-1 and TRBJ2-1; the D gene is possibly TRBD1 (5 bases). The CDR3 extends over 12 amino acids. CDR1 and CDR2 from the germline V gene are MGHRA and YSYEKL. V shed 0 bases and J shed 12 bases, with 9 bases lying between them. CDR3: CASSQELGRQFF. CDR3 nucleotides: TGCGCCAGCAGCCAAGAATTGGGGCGGCAGTTCTTC.

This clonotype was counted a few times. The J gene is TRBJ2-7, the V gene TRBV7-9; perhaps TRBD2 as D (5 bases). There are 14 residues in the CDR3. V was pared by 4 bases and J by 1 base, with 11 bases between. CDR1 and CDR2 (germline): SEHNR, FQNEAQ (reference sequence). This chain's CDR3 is CASSYVTNSYEQYF. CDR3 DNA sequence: TGTGCCAGCAGCTATGTGACTAATTCCTACGAGCAGTACTTC.

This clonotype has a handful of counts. CDR3 DNA: TGTGCCAGCAGTTACGGTGCGGGAACGTCCTACGAGCAGTACTTC. Translation: CASSYGAGTSYEQYF. The J gene is TRBJ2-7, the V gene TRBV6-2 or TRBV6-3, with D perhaps TRBD2 (6 bases). The CDR3 runs to 15 residues. Germline V gene sequence: CDR1 MNHEY, CDR2 SVGEGT. The ends were cut back, 2 bases at V and 1 base at J, with 12 bases in the middle.

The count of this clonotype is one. The chain's CDR3 is CASSLTVGGPTDTQYF. DNA of the CDR3: TGCGCCAGCAGCTTGACAGTGGGGGGGCCCACAGATACGCAGTATTTT. The rearrangement uses TRBV5-1 and TRBJ2-3; tentative D call: TRBD2 (7 bases). V was trimmed by 1 base and J by 2 bases, leaving 14 bases between them. Germline V gene sequence: CDR1 SGHRS, CDR2 YFSETQ. This CDR3 region has 16 residues. Looking up the rest from reference TRBV5-1 and TRBJ2-3 gives the full variable domain: KAGVTQTPRYLIKTRGQQVTLSCSPISGHRSVSWYQQTPGQGLQFLFEYFSETQRNKGNFPGRFSGRQFSNSRSEMNVSTLELGDSALYLCASSLTVGGPTDTQYFGPGTRLTVL.

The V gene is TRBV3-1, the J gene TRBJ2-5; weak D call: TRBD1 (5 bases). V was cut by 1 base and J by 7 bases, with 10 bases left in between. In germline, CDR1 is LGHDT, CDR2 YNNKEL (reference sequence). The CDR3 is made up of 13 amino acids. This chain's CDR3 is CASSQVNDRTQYF. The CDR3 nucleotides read TGTGCCAGCAGCCAAGTTAATGACAGGACCCAGTACTTC.

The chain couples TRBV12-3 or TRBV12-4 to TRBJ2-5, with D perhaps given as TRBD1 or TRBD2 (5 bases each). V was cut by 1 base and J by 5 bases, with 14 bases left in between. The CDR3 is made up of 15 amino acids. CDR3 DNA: TGTGCCAGCAGTTTAGTGCTCGGGGCCGGGGAGACCCAGTACTTC. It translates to CASSLVLGAGETQYF.

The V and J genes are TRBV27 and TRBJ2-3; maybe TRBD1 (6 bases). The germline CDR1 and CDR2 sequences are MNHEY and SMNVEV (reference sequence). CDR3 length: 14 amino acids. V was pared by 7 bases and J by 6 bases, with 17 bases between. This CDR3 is CASKGQRIIDTQYF. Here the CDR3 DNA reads TGTGCCAGCAAAGGACAGAGGATAATTGATACGCAGTATTTT.

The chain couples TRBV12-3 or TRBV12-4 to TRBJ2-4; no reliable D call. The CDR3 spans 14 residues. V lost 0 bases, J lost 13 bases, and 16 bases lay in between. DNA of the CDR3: TGTGCCAGCAGTTTAGCTCCGGTGGCCTACAAGCAGTACTTC. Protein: CASSLAPVAYKQYF.

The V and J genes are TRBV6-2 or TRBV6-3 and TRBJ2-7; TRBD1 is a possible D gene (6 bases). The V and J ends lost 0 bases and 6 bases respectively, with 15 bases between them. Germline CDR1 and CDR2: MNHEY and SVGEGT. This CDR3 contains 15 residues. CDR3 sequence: CASSYSGARSREQYF. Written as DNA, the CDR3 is TGTGCCAGCAGTTACTCGGGGGCCAGGAGTCGCGAGCAGTACTTC.

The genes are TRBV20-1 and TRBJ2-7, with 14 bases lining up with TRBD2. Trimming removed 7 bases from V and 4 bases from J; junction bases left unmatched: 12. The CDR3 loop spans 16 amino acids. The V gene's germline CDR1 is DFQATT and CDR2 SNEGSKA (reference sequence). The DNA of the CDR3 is TGCAGTGTCGAAAGAGGACTAGCGGGAGGTTATTACGAGCAGTACTTC. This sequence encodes CSVERGLAGGYYEQYF.

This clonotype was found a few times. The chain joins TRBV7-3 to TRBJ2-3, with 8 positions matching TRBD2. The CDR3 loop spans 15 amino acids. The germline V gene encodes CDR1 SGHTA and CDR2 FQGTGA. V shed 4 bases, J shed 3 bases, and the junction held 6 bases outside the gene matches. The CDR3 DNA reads TGTGCCAGCAGCTACGGGACTAGGGGAACAGATACGCAGTATTTT. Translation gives CASSYGTRGTDTQYF.

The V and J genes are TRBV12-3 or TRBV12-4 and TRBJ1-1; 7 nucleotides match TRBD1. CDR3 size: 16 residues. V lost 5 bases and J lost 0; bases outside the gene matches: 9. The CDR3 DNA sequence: TGTGCCAGCAGTACCCCCGGGACAGTCATGAACACTGAAGCTTTCTTT. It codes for CASSTPGTVMNTEAFF.

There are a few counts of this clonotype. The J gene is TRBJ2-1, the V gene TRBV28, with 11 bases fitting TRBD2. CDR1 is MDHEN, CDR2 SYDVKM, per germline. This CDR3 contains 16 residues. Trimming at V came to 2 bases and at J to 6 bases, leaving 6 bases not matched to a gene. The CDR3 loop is CASSLAGTSGRNEQFF. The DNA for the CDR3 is TGTGCCAGCAGTTTAGCCGGGACTAGCGGCCGCAATGAGCAGTTCTTC.

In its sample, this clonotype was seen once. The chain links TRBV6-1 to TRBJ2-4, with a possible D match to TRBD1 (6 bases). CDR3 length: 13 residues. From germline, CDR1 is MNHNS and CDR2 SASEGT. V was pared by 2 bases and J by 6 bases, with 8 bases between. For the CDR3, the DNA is TGTGCCAGCAGTGAACAGGGGAGAAACATTCAGTACTTC. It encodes CASSEQGRNIQYF.

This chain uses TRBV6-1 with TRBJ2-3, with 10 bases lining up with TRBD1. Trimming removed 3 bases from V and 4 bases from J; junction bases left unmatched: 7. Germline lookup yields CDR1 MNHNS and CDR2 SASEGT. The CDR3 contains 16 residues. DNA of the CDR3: TGTGCCAGCAGTGAGTTAGGCGGACAGGGGGCAGATACGCAGTATTTT. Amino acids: CASSELGGQGADTQYF.

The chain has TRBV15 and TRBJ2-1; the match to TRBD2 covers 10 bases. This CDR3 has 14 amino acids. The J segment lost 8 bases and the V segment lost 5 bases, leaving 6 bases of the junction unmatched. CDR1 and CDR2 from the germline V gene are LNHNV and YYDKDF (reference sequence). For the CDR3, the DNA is TGTGCCACCAGCGGATCCGGGACTAGCGATGAGCAGTTCTTC. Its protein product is CATSGSGTSDEQFF.

CDR3 residues: CASSSPWQGASDGANVLTF. CDR3 DNA: TGTGCCAGCAGTTCCCCTTGGCAGGGGGCGAGCGATGGGGCCAACGTCCTGACTTTC. The chain recombines TRBV27 with TRBJ2-6; 8 nucleotides agree with TRBD1. Germline V lookup: CDR1 MNHEY, CDR2 SMNVEV (reference sequence). This CDR3 region has 19 residues. The V gene end was trimmed by 4 bases and the J gene end by 3 bases; junction bases not matched to a gene: 14.

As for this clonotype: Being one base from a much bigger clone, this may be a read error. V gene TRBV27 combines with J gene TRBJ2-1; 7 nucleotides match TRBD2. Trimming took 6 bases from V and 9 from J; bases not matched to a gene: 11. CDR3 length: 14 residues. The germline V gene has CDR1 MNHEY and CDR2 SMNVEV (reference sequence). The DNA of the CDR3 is TGTGCCAGCAGGTTAAGACTAGCCGATCCTGAGCAGTTCTTC. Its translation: CASRLRLADPEQFF.

Here the CDR3 reads CASSSLTGTGDVVYTF. The CDR3 DNA is TGTGCCAGCAGTTCACTTACCGGGACAGGTGATGTAGTCTACACCTTC. The genes are TRBV27 and TRBJ1-2; the match to TRBD1 covers 8 bases. The CDR3 contains 16 residues. The germline V gene has CDR1 MNHEY and CDR2 SMNVEV (reference sequence). V trimming: 4 bases; J trimming: 10 bases; junction bases outside the gene matches: 17.

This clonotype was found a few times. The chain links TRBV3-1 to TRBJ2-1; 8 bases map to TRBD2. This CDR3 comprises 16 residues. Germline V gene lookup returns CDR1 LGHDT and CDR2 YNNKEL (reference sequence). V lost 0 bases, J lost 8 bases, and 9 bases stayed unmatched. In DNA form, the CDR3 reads TGTGCCAGCAGCCAAGATCTCCGAGCGGGAGCGGATGAGCAGTTCTTC. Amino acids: CASSQDLRAGADEQFF.